In this sample, the clone carrying this TCR beta chain turned up many times. Its antigen remains unknown. The data derive from a study of regulatory T cells in long-lasting Graves disease. Study-wide findings and caveats: Thyroid tissue was not studied; only peripheral blood was. Preferential use of TRBV28, TRBJ1-2 and TRBJ2-5 was seen in persistent disease.

Assembly of TCR beta libraries relied on iRepertoire HTBI primers together with Arm-PCR of CDR3 regions. Using its own MiXCR run on the multiplex PCR reads, TCRdb lists one record per CDR3 protein. The sample holds fewer than 450,000 distinct CDR3 sequences, less than 25% seen once. V lost 5 bases, J lost 10 bases, and 20 bases stayed unmatched. The length of the CDR3 is 19 residues. Germline CDR1 and CDR2: SGHVS and FQNEAQ. Time point meaning: persistent/refractory GD, antithyroid drugs over 5 years with positive TRAb. Preparation of the TCR library used RNA extracted from PBMCs. As collected, the peripheral blood samples measured nine milliliters each and went into EDTA tubes.

J is TRBJ1-6 and V is TRBV7-8; TRBD1 matches at 10 bases. The specimen comprised peripheral blood mononuclear cells (PBMCs), sampled when the disease was refractory, from a patient treated with antithyroid drugs. The sequence was collected from a female donor with Graves disease. The CDR3: CASSTDPRQGATSRSPLHF. The CDR3 coding sequence is TGTGCCAGCAGCACAGACCCCCGACAGGGGGCAACTTCGAGATCACCCCTCCACTTT.